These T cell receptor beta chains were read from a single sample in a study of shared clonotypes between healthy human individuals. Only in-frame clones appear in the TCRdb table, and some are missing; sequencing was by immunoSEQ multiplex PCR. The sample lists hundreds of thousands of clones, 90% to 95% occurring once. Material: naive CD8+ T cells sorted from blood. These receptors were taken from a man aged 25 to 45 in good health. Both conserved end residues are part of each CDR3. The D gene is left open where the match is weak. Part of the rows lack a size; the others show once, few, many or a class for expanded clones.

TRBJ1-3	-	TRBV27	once	TGTGCCAGCAGTTTATCGCCGGGACGGTTTGGAAACACCATATATTTT	CASSLSPGRFGNTIYF
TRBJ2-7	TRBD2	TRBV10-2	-	TGCGCCAGCAGTGAGTCGGTGGGAGGGCCGGGGGAGCAGTACTTC	CASSESVGGPGEQYF
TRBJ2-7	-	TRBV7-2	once	TGTGCCAGCAGCTTACTGGAGGTAAACTACGAGCAGTACTTC	CASSLLEVNYEQYF
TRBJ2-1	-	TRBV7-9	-	TGTGCCAGCAGCTTCCCAATCGATGAGCAGTTCTTC	CASSFPIDEQFF
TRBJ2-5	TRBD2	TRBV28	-	TGTGCCAGCAGTTTCGGACTAGTGAAGGAAGAGACCCAGTACTTC	CASSFGLVKEETQYF
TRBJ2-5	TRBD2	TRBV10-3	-	TGTGCCATCAGTGATACTAGCGGGAGGGATGGGACCCAGTACTTC	CAISDTSGRDGTQYF
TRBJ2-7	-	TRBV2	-	TGTGCCAGCACTCCCACGGGACGGACGAGCTCCTACGAGCAGTACTTC	CASTPTGRTSSYEQYF
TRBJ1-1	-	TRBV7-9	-	TGTGCCAGCAGCGGCTGGGTGGGAGGGGTGAACACTGAAGCTTTCTTT	CASSGWVGGVNTEAFF
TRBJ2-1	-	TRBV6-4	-	TGTGCCAGCAGTGACCCCAGGGGGGAAACGGATGAGCAGTTCTTC	CASSDPRGETDEQFF
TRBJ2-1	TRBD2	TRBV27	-	TGTGCCAGCAGCTGGACGGGGGGGGACGGTGAGCAGTTCTTC	CASSWTGGDGEQFF
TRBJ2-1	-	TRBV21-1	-	TGTGCCAGCAGCAAAGGGAAAGAGGAAGGCAGGGCCACTGAGCAGTTCTTC	CASSKGKEEGRATEQFF
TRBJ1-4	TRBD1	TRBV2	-	TGTGCCAGCAGTGAAGAAGGGGCAGGGGGCAACGAAAAACTGTTTTTT	CASSEEGAGGNEKLFF
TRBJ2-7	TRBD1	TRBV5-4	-	TGTGCCAGCAGCCATGGGACAGCCTACGAGCAGTACTTC	CASSHGTAYEQYF
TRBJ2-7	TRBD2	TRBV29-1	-	TGCAGCGCCTCCGGGACTAGCGGGAGGCCCTACGAGCAGTACTTC	CSASGTSGRPYEQYF
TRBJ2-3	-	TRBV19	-	TGTGCCAGTAGTCGGGGCAGGGGCCTAGATACGCAGTATTTT	CASSRGRGLDTQYF
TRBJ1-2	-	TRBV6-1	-	TGTGCCAGCAGTGAAACCCGGGGCTTCTACTATGGCTACACCTTC	CASSETRGFYYGYTF
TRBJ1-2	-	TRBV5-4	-	TGTGCCAGCAGCTTGGGAGACAGCCTTCTCTCCTATGGCTACACCTTC	CASSLGDSLLSYGYTF
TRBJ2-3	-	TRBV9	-	TGTGCCAGCAGTGCTTCCGGGACTAGCACAGATACGCAGTATTTT	CASSASGTSTDTQYF
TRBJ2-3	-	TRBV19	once	TGTGCCAGTAGCCCCCCCCCGCCATTTAGCACAGATACGCAGTATTTT	CASSPPPPFSTDTQYF
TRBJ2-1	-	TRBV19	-	TGTGCCAGTAGTACTCTCAACACAGGGATCACCTACAATGAGCAGTTCTTC	CASSTLNTGITYNEQFF
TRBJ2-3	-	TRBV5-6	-	TGTGCCAGCAGCTTGGCGGCGGCAGTTCTAAATACGCAGTATTTT	CASSLAAAVLNTQYF
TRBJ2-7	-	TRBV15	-	TGTGCCACCAGCAGAGCAGGGGGGTCCTACGAGCAGTACTTC	CATSRAGGSYEQYF
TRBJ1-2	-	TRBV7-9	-	TGTGCCAGCAGCTTAGCGGCAGACAACTATGGCTACACCTTC	CASSLAADNYGYTF
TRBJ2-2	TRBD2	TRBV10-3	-	TGTGCCATCAGTGGTCAGCGGGACGGGAGCACCGGGGAGCTGTTTTTT	CAISGQRDGSTGELFF
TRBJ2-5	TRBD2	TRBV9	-	TGTGCCAGCAGCGTAGGAGGACTAGCGGGACGAGAGACCCAGTACTTC	CASSVGGLAGRETQYF
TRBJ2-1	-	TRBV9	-	TGTGCCAGCAGCGTAAGTACACCCTCCTACAATGAGCAGTTCTTC	CASSVSTPSYNEQFF
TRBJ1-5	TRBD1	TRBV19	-	TGTGCCAGTACTCGACAACCGGGACAGGGGAATAGCAATCAGCCCCAGCATTTT	CASTRQPGQGNSNQPQHF
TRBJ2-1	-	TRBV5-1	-	TGCGCCAGCAGCTTGGGACCCAATGAGCAGTTCTTC	CASSLGPNEQFF
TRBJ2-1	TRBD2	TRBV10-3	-	TGTGCGTCATCCGGGACTAGCGGGAGAGTCGATGAGCAGTTCTTC	CASSGTSGRVDEQFF
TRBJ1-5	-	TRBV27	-	TGTGCCAGCAGCAGGCTATATAGCAATCAGCCCCAGCATTTT	CASSRLYSNQPQHF
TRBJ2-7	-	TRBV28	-	TGTGCCAGCAGTTTGGGGGATCTCTACGAGCAGTACTTC	CASSLGDLYEQYF
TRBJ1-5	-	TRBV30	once	TGTGCCTGGAAGGGACAAGGCAATCAGCCCCAGCATTTT	CAWKGQGNQPQHF
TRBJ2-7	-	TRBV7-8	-	TGTGCCAGCAACCCCGCCGGGACCATGATCTACGAGCAGTACTTC	CASNPAGTMIYEQYF
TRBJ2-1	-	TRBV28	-	TGTGCCAGCAGTCCCTTGGGTGAGCAGTTCTTC	CASSPLGEQFF
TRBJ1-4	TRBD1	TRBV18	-	TGTGCCAGCTCACCCGGGACAGGGAATGAAAAACTGTTTTTT	CASSPGTGNEKLFF
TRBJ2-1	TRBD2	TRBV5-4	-	TGTGCCAGCAGCTTGAGTCCCTCGGCGGGAGGGCCGGGCGAGCAGTTCTTC	CASSLSPSAGGPGEQFF
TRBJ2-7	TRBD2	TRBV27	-	TGTGCCAGCAGTTTAACTAGCGGGATTGCCGAGCAGTACTTC	CASSLTSGIAEQYF
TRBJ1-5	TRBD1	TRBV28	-	TGTGCCAGCAGGATCAGGGGGCTGGGTCAGCCCCAGCATTTT	CASRIRGLGQPQHF
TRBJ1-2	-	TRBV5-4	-	TGTGCCAGCAGCTCCGAGTTCGCGACGGTTCCATATGGCTACACCTTC	CASSSEFATVPYGYTF
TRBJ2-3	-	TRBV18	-	TGTGCCAGCTCTTCTCGGCTGAGGGTATCTAGCACAGATACGCAGTATTTT	CASSSRLRVSSTDTQYF
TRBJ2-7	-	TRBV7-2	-	TGTGCCAGCAGCTCCCCCTACGAGCAGTACTTC	CASSSPYEQYF
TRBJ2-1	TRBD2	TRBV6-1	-	TGTGCCAGCAGCGAAACGGGACTATATCTCATGGGTGAGCAGTTCTTC	CASSETGLYLMGEQFF
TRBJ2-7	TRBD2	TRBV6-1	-	TGTGCCAGCAGTGAAGCGGGGGGGGAGCAGTACTTC	CASSEAGGEQYF
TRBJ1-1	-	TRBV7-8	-	TGTGCCAGCCGTCCGGGGGACACTGAAGCTTTCTTT	CASRPGDTEAFF
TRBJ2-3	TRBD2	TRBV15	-	TGTGCCACCAGCACAAGCGGGAGGGCAGATACGCAGTATTTT	CATSTSGRADTQYF
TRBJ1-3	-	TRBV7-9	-	TGTGCCAGCAGACCTTTTCTGGTTCGGACACTTGGAAACACCATATATTTT	CASRPFLVRTLGNTIYF
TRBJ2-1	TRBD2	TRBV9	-	TGTGCCAGCGCCCTAGCGGGAGCCAGTGAGCAGTTCTTC	CASALAGASEQFF
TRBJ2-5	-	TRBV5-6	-	TGTGCCAGCAGCTTGATCGGGGCCAAGTTCGAGACCCAGTACTTC	CASSLIGAKFETQYF
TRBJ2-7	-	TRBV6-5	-	TGTGCCAGCAGTTACGGAGTCTCCTACGAGCAGTACTTC	CASSYGVSYEQYF
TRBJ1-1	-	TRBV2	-	TGTGCCAGCAGTTATGACGGTGAAGCTTTCTTT	CASSYDGEAFF
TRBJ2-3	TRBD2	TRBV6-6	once	TGTGCCAGCAGCACGGGAGGGCCGACAGATACGCAGTATTTT	CASSTGGPTDTQYF
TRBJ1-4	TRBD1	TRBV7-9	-	TGTGCCAGCAGCTCCACCGGGACAGGGGATGAAAAACTGTTTTTT	CASSSTGTGDEKLFF
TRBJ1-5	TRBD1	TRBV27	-	TGTGCCAGCAGTACCAGGGGGGCGAGGAGCAATCAGCCCCAGCATTTT	CASSTRGARSNQPQHF
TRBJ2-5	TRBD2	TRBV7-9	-	TGTGCCAGCAGCTCGGTTGGTAGCGGGATCAGAGAGACCCAGTACTTC	CASSSVGSGIRETQYF
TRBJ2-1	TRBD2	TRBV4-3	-	TGCGCCAGCAGCCAAGACCCTAGCGGGAGCGACAATGAGCAGTTCTTC	CASSQDPSGSDNEQFF